Listed below are T cell receptor beta chains from one sample, sequenced in a study of CD8 T cells in Susac syndrome. TCRdb re-analysed the immunoSEQ multiplex PCR reads in MiXCR, keeping a single row per CDR3 protein. The data show 150,000 to 200,000 distinct CDR3 sequences, with roughly 94% seen just once and 0.099% held by the top ten. The material sequenced was CD4+ T cells from PBMCs. These receptors originate from a human donor with Susac syndrome. The CDR3 runs from the conserved cysteine through the conserved F or W. A D gene is named only where the DNA matches it firmly. Where a row states a size, it is once, few, many or the class of an expanded clone; other rows omit it.

J: TRBJ1-1
size: once
D: NA
V: TRBV7-9
CDR3: CASSLDSEAFF
DNA: TGTGCCAGCAGCTTAGACAGTGAAGCTTTCTTT

J: TRBJ2-2
size: NA
D: NA
V: TRBV5-4
CDR3: CASSLTRQPTGELFF
DNA: TGTGCCAGCAGCTTGACGAGACAGCCCACCGGGGAGCTGTTTTTT

J: TRBJ2-1
size: NA
D: NA
V: TRBV5-1
CDR3: CASSLKQGAYNEQFF
DNA: TGCGCCAGCAGCTTGAAACAGGGCGCCTACAATGAGCAGTTCTTC

J: TRBJ2-3
size: NA
D: NA
V: TRBV20-1
CDR3: CSASPSDTSTDTQYF
DNA: TGCAGTGCTAGTCCTAGCGATACTAGCACAGATACGCAGTATTTT

J: TRBJ1-3
size: NA
D: NA
V: TRBV6-6
CDR3: CASSSGAGNTIYF
DNA: TGTGCCAGCAGTTCAGGGGCTGGAAACACCATATATTTT

J: TRBJ2-6
size: NA
D: NA
V: TRBV19
CDR3: CASSLSGPIRSGANVLTF
DNA: TGTGCCAGTAGTCTCAGCGGGCCCATACGCTCTGGGGCCAACGTCCTGACTTTC

J: TRBJ1-4
size: NA
D: NA
V: TRBV28
CDR3: CASKIPSSEKLFF
DNA: TGTGCCAGCAAAATCCCCAGCAGTGAAAAACTGTTTTTT

J: TRBJ2-7
size: once
D: TRBD1
V: TRBV19
CDR3: CASSRQGHEQYF
DNA: TGTGCCAGTAGTCGACAGGGCCACGAGCAGTACTTC

J: TRBJ2-3
size: NA
D: NA
V: TRBV20-1
CDR3: CSARDSRTGTDTQYF
DNA: TGCAGTGCTAGAGACTCCAGGACGGGCACAGATACGCAGTATTTT

J: TRBJ1-1
size: NA
D: NA
V: TRBV27
CDR3: CASSLMGSGEAFF
DNA: TGTGCCAGCAGTTTGATGGGGTCAGGTGAAGCTTTCTTT

J: TRBJ1-3
size: NA
D: TRBD1
V: TRBV29-1
CDR3: CSVDGQGENTIYF
DNA: TGCAGCGTTGATGGACAGGGGGAAAACACCATATATTTT

J: TRBJ2-7
size: NA
D: TRBD1
V: TRBV29-1
CDR3: CSVEETGGSEQYF
DNA: TGCAGCGTTGAAGAGACAGGGGGCTCTGAGCAGTACTTC

J: TRBJ1-5
size: once
D: NA
V: TRBV5-1
CDR3: CASSLVTGQPQHF
DNA: TGCGCCAGCAGCTTGGTTACGGGCCAGCCCCAGCATTTT

J: TRBJ1-4
size: NA
D: TRBD1
V: TRBV9
CDR3: CASSPRDRGHEKLFF
DNA: TGTGCCAGCAGCCCCCGGGACAGGGGACATGAAAAACTGTTTTTT

J: TRBJ2-7
size: NA
D: NA
V: TRBV29-1
CDR3: CSVARDSYEQYF
DNA: TGCAGCGTCGCTCGGGATTCCTACGAGCAGTACTTC

J: TRBJ1-1
size: NA
D: NA
V: TRBV30
CDR3: CAWTPDRNTEAFF
DNA: TGTGCCTGGACCCCGGACAGGAACACTGAAGCTTTCTTT